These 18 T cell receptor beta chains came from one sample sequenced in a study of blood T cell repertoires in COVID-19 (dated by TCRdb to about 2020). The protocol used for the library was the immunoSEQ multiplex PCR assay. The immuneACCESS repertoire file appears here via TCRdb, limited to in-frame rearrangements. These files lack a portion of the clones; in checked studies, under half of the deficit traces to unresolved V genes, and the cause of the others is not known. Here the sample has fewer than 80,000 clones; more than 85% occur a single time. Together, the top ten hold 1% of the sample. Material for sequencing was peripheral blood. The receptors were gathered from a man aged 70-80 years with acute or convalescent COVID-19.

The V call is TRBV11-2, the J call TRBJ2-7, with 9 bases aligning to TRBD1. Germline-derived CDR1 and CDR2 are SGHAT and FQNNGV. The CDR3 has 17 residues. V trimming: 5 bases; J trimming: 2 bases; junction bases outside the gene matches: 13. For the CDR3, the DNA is TGTGCCAGCAGCACCCTCCGACGGACAGGGGTAACCTACGAGCAGTACTTC. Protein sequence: CASSTLRRTGVTYEQYF.

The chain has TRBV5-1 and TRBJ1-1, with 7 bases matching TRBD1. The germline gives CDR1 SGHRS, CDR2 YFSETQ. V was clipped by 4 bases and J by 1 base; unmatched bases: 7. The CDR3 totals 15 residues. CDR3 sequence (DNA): TGCGCCAGCAGCAGTACGACAGGGCGGAACACTGAAGCTTTCTTT. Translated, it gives CASSSTTGRNTEAFF.

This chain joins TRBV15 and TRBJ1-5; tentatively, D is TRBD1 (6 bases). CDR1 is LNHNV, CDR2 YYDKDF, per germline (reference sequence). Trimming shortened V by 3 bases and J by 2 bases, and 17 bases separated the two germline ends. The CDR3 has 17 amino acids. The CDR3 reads CATSSTAQGRGNQPQHF. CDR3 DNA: TGTGCCACCAGCAGTACAGCACAGGGCCGGGGCAATCAGCCCCAGCATTTT.

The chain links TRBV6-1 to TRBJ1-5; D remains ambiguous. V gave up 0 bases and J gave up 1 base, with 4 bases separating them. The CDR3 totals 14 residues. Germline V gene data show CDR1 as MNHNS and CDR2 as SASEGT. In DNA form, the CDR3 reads TGTGCCAGCAGTGAAGCGGGCAGCAATCAGCCCCAGCATTTT. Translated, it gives CASSEAGSNQPQHF.

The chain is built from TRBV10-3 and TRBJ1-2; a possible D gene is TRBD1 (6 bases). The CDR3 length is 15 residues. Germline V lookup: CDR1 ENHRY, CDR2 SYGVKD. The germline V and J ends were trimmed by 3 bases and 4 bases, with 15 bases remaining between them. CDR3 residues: CAISEGGVFIYGYTF. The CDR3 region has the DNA TGTGCCATCAGTGAAGGGGGGGTGTTTATCTATGGCTACACCTTC.

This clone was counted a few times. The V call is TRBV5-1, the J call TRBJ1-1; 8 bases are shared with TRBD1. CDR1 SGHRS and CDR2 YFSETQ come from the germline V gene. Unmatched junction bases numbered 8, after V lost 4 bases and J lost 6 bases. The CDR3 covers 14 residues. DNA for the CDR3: TGCGCCAGCAGCGCGGGACAGGTTTCGGCTGAAGCTTTCTTT. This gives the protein CASSAGQVSAEAFF. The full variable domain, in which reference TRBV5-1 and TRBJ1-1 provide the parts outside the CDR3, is KAGVTQTPRYLIKTRGQQVTLSCSPISGHRSVSWYQQTPGQGLQFLFEYFSETQRNKGNFPGRFSGRQFSNSRSEMNVSTLELGDSALYLCASSAGQVSAEAFFGQGTRLTVV.

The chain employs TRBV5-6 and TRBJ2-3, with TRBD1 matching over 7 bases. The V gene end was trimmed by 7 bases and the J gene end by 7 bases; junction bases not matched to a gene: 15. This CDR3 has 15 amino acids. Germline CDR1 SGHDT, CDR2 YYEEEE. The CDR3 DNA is TGTGCCAGCGCTGAGGGACAGCCGATGCGGAATACGCAGTATTTT. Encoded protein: CASAEGQPMRNTQYF.

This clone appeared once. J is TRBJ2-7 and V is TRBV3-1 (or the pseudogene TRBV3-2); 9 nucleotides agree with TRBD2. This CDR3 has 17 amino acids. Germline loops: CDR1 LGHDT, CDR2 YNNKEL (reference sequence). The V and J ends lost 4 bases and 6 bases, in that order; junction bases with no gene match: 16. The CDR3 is CASSLGQVIAGAVEQYF. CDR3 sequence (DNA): TGTGCCAGCAGCCTTGGACAGGTTATAGCGGGGGCCGTCGAGCAGTACTTC.

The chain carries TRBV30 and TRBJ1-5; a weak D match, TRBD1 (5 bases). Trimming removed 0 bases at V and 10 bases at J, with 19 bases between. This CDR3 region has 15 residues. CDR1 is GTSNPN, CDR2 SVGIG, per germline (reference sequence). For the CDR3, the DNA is TGTGCCTGGAGTGTTGGTGGGGCAGGACCTCACCCCCAGCATTTT. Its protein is CAWSVGGAGPHPQHF.

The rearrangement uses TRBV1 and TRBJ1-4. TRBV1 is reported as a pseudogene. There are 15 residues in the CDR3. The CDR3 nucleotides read TGCACCAGCAGCCAAGAAAAGGACTGCAATGAAAAACTGTTTTTT. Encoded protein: CTSSQEKDCNEKLFF.

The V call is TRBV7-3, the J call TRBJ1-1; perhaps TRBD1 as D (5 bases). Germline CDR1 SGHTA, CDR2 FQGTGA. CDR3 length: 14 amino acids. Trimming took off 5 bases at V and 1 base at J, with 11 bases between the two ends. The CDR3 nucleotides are TGTGCCAGCAGCGAAGGACACGCGAACACTGAAGCTTTCTTT. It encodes CASSEGHANTEAFF.

CDR3 nucleotide sequence: TGCGCCACCGCTGGGACTTCCTCCCGGGAGCTGTTTTTT. It encodes CATAGTSSRELFF. The chain couples TRBV10-1 to TRBJ2-2; weak D call: TRBD2 (6 bases). CDR1 and CDR2 from the germline V gene are WNHNN and SYGVQD (reference sequence). V was shortened by 10 bases and J by 9 bases, with 18 bases between the two germline ends. The CDR3 runs 13 residues.

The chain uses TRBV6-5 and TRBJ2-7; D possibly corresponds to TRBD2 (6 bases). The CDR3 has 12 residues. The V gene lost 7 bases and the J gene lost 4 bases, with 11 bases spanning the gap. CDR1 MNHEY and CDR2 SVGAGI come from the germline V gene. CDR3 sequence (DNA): TGTGCCAGCAACAAGGGAGGATACGAGCAGTACTTC. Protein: CASNKGGYEQYF.

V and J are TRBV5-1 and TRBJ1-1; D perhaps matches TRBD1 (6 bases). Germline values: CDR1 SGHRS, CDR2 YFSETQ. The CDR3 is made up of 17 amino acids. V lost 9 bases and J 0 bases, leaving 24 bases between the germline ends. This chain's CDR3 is CATEEGPRGLVNTEAFF. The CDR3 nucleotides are TGCGCCACAGAAGAGGGCCCCAGGGGCTTGGTGAACACTGAAGCTTTCTTT.

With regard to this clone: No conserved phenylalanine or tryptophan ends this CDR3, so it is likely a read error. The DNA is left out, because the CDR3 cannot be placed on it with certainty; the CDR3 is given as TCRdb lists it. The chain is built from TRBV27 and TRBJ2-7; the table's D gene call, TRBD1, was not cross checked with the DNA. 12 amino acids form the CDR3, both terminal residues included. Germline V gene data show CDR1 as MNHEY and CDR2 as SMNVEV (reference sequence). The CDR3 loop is CASSLEDREFNN.

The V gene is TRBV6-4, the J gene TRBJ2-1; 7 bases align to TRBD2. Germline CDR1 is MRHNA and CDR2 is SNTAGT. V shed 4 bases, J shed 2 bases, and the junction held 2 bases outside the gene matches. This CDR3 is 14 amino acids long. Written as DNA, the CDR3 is TGTGCCAGCAGTGCAACTAGCGCCTACAATGAGCAGTTCTTC. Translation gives CASSATSAYNEQFF.

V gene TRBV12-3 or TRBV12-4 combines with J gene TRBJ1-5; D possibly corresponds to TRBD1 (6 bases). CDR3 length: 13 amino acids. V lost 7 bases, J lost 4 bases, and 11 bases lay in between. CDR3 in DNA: TGTGCCAGCACCGGACAGCTTAATCAGCCCCAGCATTTT. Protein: CASTGQLNQPQHF.

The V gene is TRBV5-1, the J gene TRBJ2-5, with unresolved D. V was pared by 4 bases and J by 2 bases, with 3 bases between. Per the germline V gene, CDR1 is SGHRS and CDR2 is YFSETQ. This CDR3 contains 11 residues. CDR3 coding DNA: TGCGCCAGCAGCCTACAAGAGACCCAGTACTTC. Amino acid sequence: CASSLQETQYF.